This TCR beta chain was captured by sequencing in a study of T cell responses to AZD1222 COVID-19 vaccine. V lost 3 bases and J 1 base, leaving 13 bases between the germline ends. This CDR3 is built from 16 residues. The germline gives CDR1 SNHLY, CDR2 FYNNEI. The study pooled second doses at about 4 or about 12 weeks. Sequencing used immunoSEQ multiplex PCR; TCRdb keeps in-frame clones, though not all of them. The sample shows some 150,000 clones, 88% of them seen only once. This receptor was obtained from an adult who received the AZD1222 COVID-19 vaccine. The sample was peripheral blood, taken 28 days after the second AZD1222 dose. This chain uses TRBV2 with TRBJ1-5; perhaps TRBD1 as D (5 bases). The CDR3 DNA reads TGTGCCAGCAGTGAGAGGGTCGGGGGAAGCAATCAGCCCCAGCATTTT. This sequence encodes CASSERVGGSNQPQHF.